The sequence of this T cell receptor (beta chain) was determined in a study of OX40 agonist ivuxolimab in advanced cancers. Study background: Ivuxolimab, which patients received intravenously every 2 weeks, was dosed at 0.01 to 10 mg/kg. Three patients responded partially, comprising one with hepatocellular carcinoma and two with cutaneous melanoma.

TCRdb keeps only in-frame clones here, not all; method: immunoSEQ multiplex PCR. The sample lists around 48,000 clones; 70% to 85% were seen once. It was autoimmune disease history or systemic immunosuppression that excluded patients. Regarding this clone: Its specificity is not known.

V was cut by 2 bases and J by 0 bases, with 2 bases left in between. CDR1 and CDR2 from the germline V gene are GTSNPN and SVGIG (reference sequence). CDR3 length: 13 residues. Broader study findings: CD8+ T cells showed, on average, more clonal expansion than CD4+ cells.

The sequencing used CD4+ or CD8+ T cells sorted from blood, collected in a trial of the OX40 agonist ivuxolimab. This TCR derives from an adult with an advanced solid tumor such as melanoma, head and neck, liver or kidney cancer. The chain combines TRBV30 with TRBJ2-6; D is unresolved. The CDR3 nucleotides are TGTGCCTGGAGTCTCTCTGGGGCCAACGTCCTGACTTTC. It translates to CAWSLSGANVLTF. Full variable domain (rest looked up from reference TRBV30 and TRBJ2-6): SQTIHQWPATLVQPVGSPLSLECTVEGTSNPNLYWYRQAAGRGLQLLFYSVGIGQISSEVPQNLSASRPQDRQFILSSKKLLLSDSGFYLCAWSLSGANVLTFGAGSRLTVL.